The T cell receptor beta chain described here comes from a study of blood T cell repertoires in COVID-19. About the study: From the United States, Italy and Spain came samples of acute and convalescent COVID-19. T cells, B-cell-depleted T cells, or PBMCs supplied cDNA or gDNA.

Original handling: Amplifying reference gene primers gave estimates of nucleated cell counts. TCRdb keeps only in-frame clones here, not all; method: immunoSEQ multiplex PCR. V and J calls and clone size come straight from that table; D and trimming were deduced from the DNA. In the table there are 200,000 to 250,000 clones, around 91% of which are singletons. Between the trimmed V and J ends, which lost 5 bases and 2 bases, there was a span of 7 bases. This CDR3 is built from 13 residues. This chain connects TRBV12-3 or TRBV12-4 to TRBJ1-5; maybe TRBD1 (5 bases). The sample taken for sequencing was PBMCs or T cells enriched from blood (not recorded which). The TCR was taken from a man aged 25 to 40 who had been exposed to COVID-19. The CDR3 DNA sequence: TGTGCCAGCAGTCCCAGGGGCAATCAGCCCCAGCATTTT. It specifies CASSPRGNQPQHF.